Below, one T cell receptor (beta chain) is given with its context. Its specificity is not known. The data originate from a study of T cells after posttransplantation cyclophosphamide. General study results and limits: After PTCy, TRB diversity resembled that of CNI/methotrexate controls. Skin or GI-infiltrating T cells shared few TRB sequences with blood.

In germline, CDR1 is MNHEY, CDR2 SVGAGI. V lost 0 bases and J 7 bases, leaving 13 bases between the germline ends. The CDR3 is 15 residues long. Only in-frame clones appear in the TCRdb table, and some are missing; sequencing was by immunoSEQ multiplex PCR. The repertoire includes some 54,000 clones, approximately 94% of them detected once, and 2.5% to 3% sits in the top ten. The specimen sequenced was PBMCs. The chain links TRBV6-5 to TRBJ1-5; D might be TRBD1 (5 bases). This sequence originates from a woman under 40 in good health and a related stem cell transplant donor. CDR3 DNA: TGTGCCAGCAGTTACTCAAGGAGGGGCGGGCAGCCCCAGCATTTT. Translated: CASSYSRRGGQPQHF.